This T cell receptor beta chain was documented in a study of T-cell reconstitution after alpha-beta-depleted transplantation in children. TCRbeta library construction was performed incorporating unique molecular identifiers. TCRdb used MiXCR to reprocess the PCR reads, holding one entry per CDR3 protein. Here the sample spans hundreds of thousands of distinct CDR3 sequences, over 25% being singletons. V lost 2 bases and J lost 4, with 6 bases in between. The CDR3 runs 13 residues. This clonotype was recorded at least ten times. This chain joins TRBV12-3 or TRBV12-4 and TRBJ2-1, with TRBD1 as a possible D gene (5 bases). This specimen was PBMCs from the stem cell graft donor, taken from the stem cell graft. The source is a human donor who donated a stem cell graft to a child with aplastic anemia. The CDR3 bases are TGTGCCAGCAGTTTACAGGGATACAATGAGCAGTTCTTC. This codes for CASSLQGYNEQFF.